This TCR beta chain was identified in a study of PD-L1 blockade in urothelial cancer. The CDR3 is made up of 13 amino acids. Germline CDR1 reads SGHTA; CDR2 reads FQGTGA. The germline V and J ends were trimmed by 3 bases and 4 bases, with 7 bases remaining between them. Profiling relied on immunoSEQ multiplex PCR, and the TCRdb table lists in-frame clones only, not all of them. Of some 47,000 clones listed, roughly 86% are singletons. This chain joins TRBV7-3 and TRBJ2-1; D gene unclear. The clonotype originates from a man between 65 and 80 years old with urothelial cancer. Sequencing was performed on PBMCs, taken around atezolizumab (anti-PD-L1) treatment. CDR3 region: CASSFRQYNEQFF. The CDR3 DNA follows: TGTGCCAGCAGCTTCAGACAATACAATGAGCAGTTCTTC.